These 32 T cell receptor beta chains originate from one sample sequenced in a study of T-cell reconstitution after alpha-beta-depleted transplantation in children. It was with unique molecular identifiers that the TCRbeta library was prepared. TCRdb analysed the PCR reads with MiXCR anew, one entry per CDR3 protein. The sample carries 500,000 or so distinct CDR3 sequences, less than 35% recorded once. The material sequenced was PBMCs from the stem cell graft donor, taken from the stem cell graft. The receptors originated from a human donor who donated a stem cell graft to a child with aplastic anemia.

This clonotype was recorded a few times. The chain employs TRBV30 and TRBJ2-4; D is uncertain. The V gene's germline CDR1 is GTSNPN and CDR2 SVGIG (reference sequence). V lost 1 base and J 4 bases, leaving 5 bases between the germline ends. The CDR3 covers 12 residues. The CDR3 region is CAWSEGKNIQYF. The CDR3 bases are TGTGCCTGGAGTGAGGGTAAAAACATTCAGTACTTC. The whole variable domain, remainder taken from reference TRBV30 and TRBJ2-4, is SQTIHQWPATLVQPVGSPLSLECTVEGTSNPNLYWYRQAAGRGLQLLFYSVGIGQISSEVPQNLSASRPQDRQFILSSKKLLLSDSGFYLCAWSEGKNIQYFGAGTRLSVL.

The rearrangement joins TRBV6-5 to TRBJ2-4; D may be TRBD2 (6 bases). From germline, CDR1 is MNHEY and CDR2 SVGAGI. Trimming stripped 0 bases from V and 1 base from J, with 7 bases between. This CDR3 contains 15 residues. The chain's CDR3 is CASSYSRGAKNIQYF. The CDR3 DNA reads TGTGCCAGCAGTTACTCCCGGGGGGCCAAAAACATTCAGTACTTC.

The V call is TRBV18, the J call TRBJ2-5; TRBD1 matches 8 bases. V dropped 3 bases and J dropped 6; count of bases not matched to a gene: 6. CDR1 KGHSH and CDR2 LQKENI come from the germline V gene. This CDR3 region has 14 residues. CDR3 nucleotides: TGTGCCAGCTCACCGGACAGGGCGGGTCAGACCCAGTACTTC. This gives the protein CASSPDRAGQTQYF.

V usage is TRBV28 and J usage is TRBJ1-1; possibly TRBD1 for D (5 bases). V was cut by 7 bases and J by 0 bases, with 15 bases left in between. CDR3 length: 15 amino acids. Germline V lookup: CDR1 MDHEN, CDR2 SYDVKM. CDR3 residues: CASNKPGLMNTEAFF. The CDR3, as DNA: TGTGCCAGCAACAAACCGGGACTGATGAACACTGAAGCTTTCTTT.

The gene calls are TRBV29-1 and TRBJ2-7; 7 nucleotides match TRBD1. The CDR3 spans 12 residues. Trimming cost V 6 bases and J 5 bases; bases outside gene matches: 7. Germline loops: CDR1 SQVTM, CDR2 ANQGSEA. Here the CDR3 DNA reads TGCAGCGTCCGTCGACAGGGCCACGAGCAGTACTTC. Translation gives CSVRRQGHEQYF.

The sample holds a few counts of this clonotype. The chain's CDR3 is CASSLVSANTGELFF. Here the CDR3 DNA reads TGTGCCAGCAGCTTAGTATCGGCGAACACCGGGGAGCTGTTTTTT. The rearrangement links TRBV7-9 to TRBJ2-2, with D unresolved. Germline CDR1 is SEHNR and CDR2 is FQNEAQ (reference sequence). Deletions cut 1 base from V and 0 bases from J, with 6 bases between. CDR3 size: 15 residues.

The rearrangement links TRBV12-3 or TRBV12-4 to TRBJ1-2; D call uncertain. The CDR3 loop spans 11 amino acids. Trimming cost V 5 bases and J 4 bases, with 5 bases left between them. CDR3: CASSPRYGYTF. CDR3 DNA: TGTGCCAGCAGTCCCCGCTATGGCTACACCTTC.

The rearrangement uses TRBV20-1 and TRBJ2-4, with 8 bases aligning to TRBD1. Germline-derived CDR1 and CDR2 are DFQATT and SNEGSKA (reference sequence). V lost 2 bases to trimming and J lost 7 bases; unmatched junction nucleotides: 7. This CDR3 comprises 14 residues. The CDR3 bases are TGCAGTGCTAGAAAGACAGGGGAAGGGAACATTCAGTACTTC. Encoded protein: CSARKTGEGNIQYF.

J is TRBJ1-1 and V is TRBV20-1, with 9 bases fitting TRBD1. V dropped 5 bases and J dropped 1; count of bases not matched to a gene: 17. CDR1 is DFQATT, CDR2 SNEGSKA, per germline (reference sequence). The CDR3 loop spans 18 amino acids. CDR3 in DNA: TGCAGTGCTTACTCTACGGGACAGGGACAAAGGGGGAACACTGAAGCTTTCTTT. Protein sequence: CSAYSTGQGQRGNTEAFF.

This clonotype has just a few counts. This sequence joins TRBV7-7 and TRBJ2-5; 7 nucleotides align to TRBD1. V gave up 5 bases and J gave up 1 base; unmatched junction bases: 4. This CDR3 spans 14 amino acids. Germline values: CDR1 SSHAT, CDR2 FNYEAQ (reference sequence). The CDR3 nucleotides are TGTGCCAGCAGCCGTACAGGGGTCCAAGAGACCCAGTACTTC. Its translation is CASSRTGVQETQYF.

This clonotype was detected a few times. The chain recombines TRBV14 with TRBJ2-1, with D possibly matching TRBD2 (6 bases). V lost 3 bases to trimming and J lost 2 bases, with 20 bases between them. The CDR3 loop spans 18 amino acids. Per germline, CDR1 SGHDN and CDR2 FVKESK. The CDR3 region has the DNA TGTGCCAGCAGCCAGGCCCGAAGGTCGGGAGTTCCCTACAATGAGCAGTTCTTC. Translating it yields CASSQARRSGVPYNEQFF. The full variable domain, completed using reference TRBV14 and TRBJ2-1, is EAGVTQFPSHSVIEKGQTVTLRCDPISGHDNLYWYRRVMGKEIKFLLHFVKESKQDESGMPNNRFLAERTGGTYSTLKVQPAELEDSGVYFCASSQARRSGVPYNEQFFGPGTRLTVL.

This clonotype was observed at least ten times. V usage is TRBV29-1 and J usage is TRBJ2-5; D is perhaps TRBD1 or TRBD2 (6 bases each). CDR3 length equals 13 residues. The germline V and J ends were trimmed by 2 bases and 2 bases, with 9 bases remaining between them. CDR1 and CDR2 from the germline V gene are SQVTM and ANQGSEA. CDR3 loop: CSVELGGQETQYF. Written as DNA, the CDR3 is TGCAGCGTTGAATTAGGGGGGCAAGAGACCCAGTACTTC.

The CDR3 DNA reads as TGCAGCGCTGACACGGTCTTTGGGGCCAACGTCCTGACTTTC. Protein product: CSADTVFGANVLTF. The chain is built from TRBV20-1 and TRBJ2-6; D unresolved. The germline gives CDR1 DFQATT, CDR2 SNEGSKA (reference sequence). CDR3 size: 14 residues.

The chain recombines TRBV29-1 with TRBJ2-3, with 10 positions matching TRBD2. CDR3 size: 14 residues. Germline values: CDR1 SQVTM, CDR2 ANQGSEA. The CDR3 sequence is CRVTLAGVTDTQYF. CDR3 DNA sequence: TGCAGAGTAACCCTAGCGGGAGTGACAGATACGCAGTATTTT.

V usage is TRBV12-3 or TRBV12-4 and J usage is TRBJ2-7; D possibly corresponds to TRBD2 (7 bases). The CDR3 has 15 residues. The V end was cut by 4 bases, the J end by 6 bases, with 19 bases between. The CDR3 loop is CASSSKRLARGEQYF. CDR3 sequence (DNA): TGTGCCAGCAGTTCAAAGAGACTAGCCAGGGGCGAGCAGTACTTC.

This clonotype was found many times. V gene TRBV6-5 combines with J gene TRBJ2-5; D is unclear. CDR3 length: 13 residues. The V end was cut by 0 bases, the J end by 11 bases, with 13 bases between. The germline V gene has CDR1 MNHEY and CDR2 SVGAGI. Written as DNA, the CDR3 is TGTGCCAGCAGTTACTCCCGGGTCCTGGAACAGTACTTC. Translation: CASSYSRVLEQYF.

This clonotype was observed a handful of times. The chain uses TRBV7-9 and TRBJ1-1, with 9 bases lining up with TRBD1. J was trimmed by 4 bases and V by 6 bases; bases with no gene match: 12. CDR1 and CDR2 (germline): SEHNR, FQNEAQ (reference sequence). This CDR3 is built from 16 residues. Here the CDR3 reads CASRYAPGQGFTEAFF. The CDR3 DNA reads TGTGCCAGCAGGTACGCTCCGGGACAGGGATTCACTGAAGCTTTCTTT.

V is TRBV6-2 or TRBV6-3 and J is TRBJ2-5; 14 nucleotides line up with TRBD2. The V gene end was trimmed by 4 bases and the J gene end by 4 bases; junction bases not matched to a gene: 11. This CDR3 spans 18 amino acids. Germline values: CDR1 MNHEY, CDR2 SVGEGT. The CDR3 coding sequence is TGTGCCAGCAGTTTCTTTATTGGGACTAGCGGGAGAAGAGAGACCCAGTACTTC. Its protein product is CASSFFIGTSGRRETQYF.

This clonotype was seen ten or more times. The rearrangement links TRBV7-2 to TRBJ2-5; D is tentatively TRBD1 or TRBD2 (5 bases each). CDR3 length: 13 residues. V was shortened by 4 bases and J by 7 bases, with 13 bases between the two germline ends. The germline V gene has CDR1 SGHTA and CDR2 FQGNSA. The CDR3 region has the DNA TGTGCCAGCAGCTCGGGACCATCGGGGACCCAGTACTTC. Protein: CASSSGPSGTQYF.

The rearrangement uses TRBV7-2 and TRBJ2-6; the D gene is possibly TRBD1 (6 bases). V shed 4 bases and J shed 1 base, with 14 bases lying between them. This CDR3 is 17 amino acids long. Germline values: CDR1 SGHTA, CDR2 FQGNSA. The CDR3 DNA reads as TGTGCCAGCAGCTCGTCGAGTACAGGGTCTGGGGCCAACGTCCTGACTTTC. This codes for CASSSSSTGSGANVLTF.

The chain couples TRBV6-1 to TRBJ2-5; TRBD2 agrees at 9 bases. The CDR3 is 13 amino acids. After removal of 10 bases from V and 5 bases from J, the junction contained 8 bases not matched to a gene. Germline values: CDR1 MNHNS, CDR2 SASEGT. The CDR3 sequence: CANGAGGPETQYF. The CDR3 nucleotides are TGTGCCAACGGGGCGGGAGGGCCGGAGACCCAGTACTTC.

As DNA, the CDR3 is TGTGCCAGCAGTTTTACAGTCCAAGGGAACACTGAAGCTTTCTTT. Protein sequence: CASSFTVQGNTEAFF. The V and J genes are TRBV12-3 or TRBV12-4 and TRBJ1-1; D ambiguous. Trimming stripped 3 bases from V and 1 base from J, with 12 bases between. The CDR3 is made up of 15 amino acids.

This clonotype was recorded a few times. This CDR3 reads CASSPDYSTGGGYTF. The DNA of the CDR3 is TGTGCCAGCAGCCCCGACTACTCCACTGGGGGTGGCTACACCTTC. The chain carries TRBV7-6 and TRBJ1-2; weak D call: TRBD1 (5 bases). CDR1 SGHVS and CDR2 FNYEAQ come from the germline V gene. V was pared by 5 bases and J by 7 bases, with 20 bases between. This CDR3 region has 15 residues.

J is TRBJ1-1 and V is TRBV5-5; D ambiguous. The V end lost 0 bases, the J end lost 6 bases, and 6 bases lay between the germline ends. The germline V gene has CDR1 SGHKS and CDR2 YYEKEE (reference sequence). The CDR3 has 12 amino acids. The CDR3 nucleotides read TGTGCCAGCAGCTTGGACCCCGCTGAAGCTTTCTTT. Amino acids: CASSLDPAEAFF. The full variable domain, rest sourced from reference TRBV5-5 and TRBJ1-1, is DAGVTQSPTHLIKTRGQQVTLRCSPISGHKSVSWYQQVLGQGPQFIFQYYEKEERGRGNFPDRFSARQFPNYSSELNVNALLLGDSALYLCASSLDPAEAFFGQGTRLTVV.

The J gene is TRBJ2-7, the V gene TRBV6-1, with 10 positions matching TRBD2. V lost 8 bases, J lost 3 bases, and 4 bases stayed unmatched. This CDR3 region has 13 residues. Germline loops: CDR1 MNHNS, CDR2 SASEGT. The CDR3 loop reads CASGTSGIYEQYF. DNA for the CDR3: TGTGCCAGCGGAACTAGCGGGATCTACGAGCAGTACTTC.

This clonotype has only a few counts. V and J are TRBV6-2 or TRBV6-3 and TRBJ2-5, with no clear D. Germline values: CDR1 MNHEY, CDR2 SVGEGT. V lost 0 bases and J 6 bases, leaving 11 bases between the germline ends. The CDR3 spans 14 residues. CDR3 nucleotide sequence: TGTGCCAGCAGTTACTCGACTGGATCGCAGACCCAGTACTTC. Translation gives CASSYSTGSQTQYF.

The rearrangement joins TRBV6-2 or TRBV6-3 to TRBJ2-4, with D possibly matching TRBD2 (6 bases). The CDR3 is 16 residues long. V was cut by 2 bases and J by 4 bases, with 15 bases left in between. From germline, CDR1 is MNHEY and CDR2 SVGEGT. The CDR3 reads CASSYGGANPKNIQYF. Written as DNA, the CDR3 is TGTGCCAGCAGTTACGGCGGGGCCAACCCGAAAAACATTCAGTACTTC.

This clonotype was seen only a few times. This sequence joins TRBV20-1 and TRBJ2-5; 12 positions match TRBD2. The CDR3 is 16 amino acids. Looked up from germline, CDR1 is DFQATT and CDR2 is SNEGSKA (reference sequence). The ends lost 3 bases at V and 3 bases at J; junction bases unmatched: 8. The CDR3 spells CSASLWTSGIKETQYF. The DNA for the CDR3 is TGCAGTGCTAGCCTTTGGACTAGCGGGATAAAAGAGACCCAGTACTTC.

The chain couples TRBV5-1 to TRBJ1-1; D is possibly TRBD1 (6 bases). There are 14 residues in the CDR3. Germline V gene data show CDR1 as SGHRS and CDR2 as YFSETQ. The ends were cut back, 4 bases at V and 1 base at J, with 11 bases in the middle. CDR3 nucleotide sequence: TGCGCCAGCAGCAGGACGGGACAGAACACTGAAGCTTTCTTT. Translated, it gives CASSRTGQNTEAFF.

The CDR3 region has the DNA TGCAGCGTTGTGGGCAGGGGGGAAAAACTGTTTTTT. Protein sequence: CSVVGRGEKLFF. The chain uses TRBV29-1 and TRBJ1-4; 7 nucleotides line up with TRBD1. CDR3 length: 12 amino acids. Per germline, CDR1 SQVTM and CDR2 ANQGSEA. The V gene end was trimmed by 4 bases and the J gene end by 8 bases; junction bases not matched to a gene: 4.

This clonotype occurred a few times. CDR3 DNA: TGTGCCAGCAGTTCGGTCCGGAGGGGAGGTGGGAGTGCTTCCTACGAGCAGTACTTC. Its translation is CASSSVRRGGGSASYEQYF. V usage is TRBV28 and J usage is TRBJ2-7; a weak D match, TRBD2 (6 bases). The V gene lost 4 bases and the J gene lost 1 base, with 26 bases spanning the gap. The CDR3 is 19 amino acids. Germline assignment: CDR1 MDHEN and CDR2 SYDVKM.

This clonotype was recorded a few times. This chain uses TRBV27 with TRBJ2-4; D gene ambiguous. This CDR3 has 13 residues. CDR1 MNHEY and CDR2 SMNVEV come from the germline V gene (reference sequence). V was cut by 2 bases and J by 5 bases, with 7 bases left in between. CDR3 DNA sequence: TGTGCCAGCAGTTTACACGTCGAAAACATTCAGTACTTC. This sequence encodes CASSLHVENIQYF.